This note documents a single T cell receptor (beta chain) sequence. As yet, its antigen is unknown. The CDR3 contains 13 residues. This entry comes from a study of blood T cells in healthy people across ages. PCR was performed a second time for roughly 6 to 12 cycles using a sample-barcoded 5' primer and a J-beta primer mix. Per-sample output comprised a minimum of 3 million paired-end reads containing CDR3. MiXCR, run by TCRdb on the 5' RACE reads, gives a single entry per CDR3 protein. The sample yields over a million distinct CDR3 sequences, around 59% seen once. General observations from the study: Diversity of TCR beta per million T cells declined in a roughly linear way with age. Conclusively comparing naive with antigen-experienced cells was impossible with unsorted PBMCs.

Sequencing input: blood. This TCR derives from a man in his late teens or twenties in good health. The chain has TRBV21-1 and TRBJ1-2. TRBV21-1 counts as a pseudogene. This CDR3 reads CASSKTNMNGYTF. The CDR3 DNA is TGTGCCAGCAGCAAAACCAACATGAATGGCTACACCTTC.